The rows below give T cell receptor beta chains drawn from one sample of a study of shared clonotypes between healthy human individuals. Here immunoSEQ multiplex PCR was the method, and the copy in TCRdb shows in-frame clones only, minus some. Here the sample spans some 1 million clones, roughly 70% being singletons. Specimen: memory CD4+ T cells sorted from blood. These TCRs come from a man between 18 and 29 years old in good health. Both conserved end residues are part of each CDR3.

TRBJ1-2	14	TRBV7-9	CASSSTVINYGYTF
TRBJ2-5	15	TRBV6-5	CASRAGTVTGETQYF
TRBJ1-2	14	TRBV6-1	CASSGDRPNYGYTF
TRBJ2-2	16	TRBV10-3	CAISESKRGSGGELFF
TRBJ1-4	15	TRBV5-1	CASSLGTGRHEKLFF
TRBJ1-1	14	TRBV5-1	CASSVQGPSTEAFF
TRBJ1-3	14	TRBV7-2	CASSLGISGNTIYF
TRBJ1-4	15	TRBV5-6	CASSLISGVGEKLFF
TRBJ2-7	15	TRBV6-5	CASSYGTSGGYEQYF
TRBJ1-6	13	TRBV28	CASSLAGPSPLHF
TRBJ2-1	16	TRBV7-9	CASSLGPSGSRNEQFF
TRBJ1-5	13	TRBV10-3	CAISVYQGQPQHF
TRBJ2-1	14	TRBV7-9	CASSYWTGRVEQFF
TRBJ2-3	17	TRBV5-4	CASSPVMSGRPGDTQYF
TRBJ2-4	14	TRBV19	CASSIQLAKNIQYF
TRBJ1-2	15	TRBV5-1	CASSLGAGVGYGYTF
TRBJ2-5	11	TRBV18	CASSPMETQYF
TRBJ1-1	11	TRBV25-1	CASSEGYRAFF
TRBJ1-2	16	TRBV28	CASSSLGGQGDYGYTF
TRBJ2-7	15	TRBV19	CASSTGQSSSYEQYF
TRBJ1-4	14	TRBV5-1	CASSRTGEREKLFF
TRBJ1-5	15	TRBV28	CASSLTGPSNQPQHF
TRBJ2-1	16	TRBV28	CASTSLGGSSYNEQFF
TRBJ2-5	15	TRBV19	CASSRSWTEQETQYF
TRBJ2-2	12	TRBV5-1	CASRTNTGELFF
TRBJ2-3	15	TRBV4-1	CASSPGRLEGLGQYF
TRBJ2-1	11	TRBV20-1	CSARQGNEQFF
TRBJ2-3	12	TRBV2	CASTPAGDTQYF
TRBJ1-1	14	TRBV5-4	CASSPHSGDTEAFF
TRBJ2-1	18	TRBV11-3	CASSFSGLARPEGNEQFF
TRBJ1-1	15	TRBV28	CASSSGQGGWTEAFF
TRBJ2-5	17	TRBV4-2	CASSQVGRTSGGETQYF
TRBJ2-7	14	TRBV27	CASSSGAGVGEQYF
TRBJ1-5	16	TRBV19	CASEPLGGGLNQPQHF
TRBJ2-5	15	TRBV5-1	CASSQAGTGVETQYF
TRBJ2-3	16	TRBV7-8	CASSLNLAGVSDTQYF
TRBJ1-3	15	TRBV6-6	CASTLPQGSGNTIYF
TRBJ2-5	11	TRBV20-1	CSASLKETQYF